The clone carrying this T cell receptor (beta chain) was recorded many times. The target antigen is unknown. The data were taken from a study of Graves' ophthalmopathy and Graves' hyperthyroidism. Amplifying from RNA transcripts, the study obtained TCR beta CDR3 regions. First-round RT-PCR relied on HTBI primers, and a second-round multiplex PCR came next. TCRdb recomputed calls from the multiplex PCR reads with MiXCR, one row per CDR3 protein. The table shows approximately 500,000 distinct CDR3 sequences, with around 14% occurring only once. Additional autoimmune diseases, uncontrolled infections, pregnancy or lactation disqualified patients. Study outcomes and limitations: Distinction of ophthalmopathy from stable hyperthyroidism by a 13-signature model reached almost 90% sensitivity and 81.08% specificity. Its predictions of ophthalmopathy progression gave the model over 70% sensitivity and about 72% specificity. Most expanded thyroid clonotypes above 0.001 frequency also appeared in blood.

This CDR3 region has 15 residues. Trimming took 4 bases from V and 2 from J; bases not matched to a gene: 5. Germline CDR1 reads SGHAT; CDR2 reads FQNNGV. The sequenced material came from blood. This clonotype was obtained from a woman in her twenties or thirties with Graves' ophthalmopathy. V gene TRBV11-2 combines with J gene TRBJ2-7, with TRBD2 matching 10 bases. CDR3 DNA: TGTGCCAGCAGCTGGAGCGGGGGGGCAGCCTACGAGCAGTACTTC. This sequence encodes CASSWSGGAAYEQYF.